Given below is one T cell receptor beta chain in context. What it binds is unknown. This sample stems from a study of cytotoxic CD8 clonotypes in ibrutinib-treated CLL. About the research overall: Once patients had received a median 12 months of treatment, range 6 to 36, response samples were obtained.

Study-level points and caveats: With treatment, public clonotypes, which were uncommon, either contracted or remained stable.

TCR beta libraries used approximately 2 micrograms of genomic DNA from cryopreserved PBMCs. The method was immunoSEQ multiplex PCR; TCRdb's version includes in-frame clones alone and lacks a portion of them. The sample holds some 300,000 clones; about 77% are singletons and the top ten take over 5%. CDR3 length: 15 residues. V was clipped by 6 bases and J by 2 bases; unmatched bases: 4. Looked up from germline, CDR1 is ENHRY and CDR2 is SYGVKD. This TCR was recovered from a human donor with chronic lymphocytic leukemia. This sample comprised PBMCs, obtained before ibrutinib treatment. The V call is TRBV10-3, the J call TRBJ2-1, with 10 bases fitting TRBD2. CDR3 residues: CAISSSGGPYNEQFF. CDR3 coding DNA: TGTGCCATCAGCAGTAGCGGGGGGCCCTACAATGAGCAGTTCTTC.